This T cell receptor (beta chain) was profiled in a study of blood T cells in healthy people across ages. Study-level points and caveats: The unsorted PBMCs prevented any conclusive comparison of naive versus antigen-experienced cells.

A second PCR of about 7 to 12 cycles used a sample-barcoded 5' primer and a J-beta primer mix. TCRdb passed the 5' RACE reads through MiXCR, listing each CDR3 protein once. The sample yields 450,000 to 600,000 distinct CDR3 sequences, 27% seen once. Trimming took off 10 bases at V and 3 bases at J, with 12 bases between the two ends. Germline V lookup: CDR1 MNHEY, CDR2 SVGEGT. The CDR3 covers 12 residues. Details on this clonotype: Its antigen is as yet unknown.

The same specimen was also included in a second study, on T cells of mothers and their children. That study reports: Samples came from a few healthy Caucasian mothers and their six children. Normalized overlap was always slightly, never significantly, higher in related than unrelated mother-child pairs.

The source is a boy between 2 and 10 years old in good health. The chain couples TRBV6-2 or TRBV6-3 to TRBJ2-5, with a possible D match to TRBD1 (6 bases). The sequencing sample was made of blood. The CDR3 DNA reads as TGTGCCACTTCTCCAGGGGAAGAGACCCAGTACTTC. Its protein is CATSPGEETQYF.